The 28 T cell receptor beta chains below come from one sample, sequenced in a study of preoperative IRX-2 immunotherapy in early breast cancer (dated by TCRdb to between 2017 and 2020). This specimen's treatment or condition label, per the study, means: preoperative locoregional IRX-2 cytokine immunotherapy. The library relied on the immunoSEQ multiplex PCR assay. TCRdb obtained this table from immuneACCESS and retained in-frame rearrangements with V and J assigned. These tables miss some clones; where compared with another copy, unresolved V genes account for less than half of the shortfall, and the remainder is unexplained. The sample table shows some 30,000 clones, and around 90% are seen once. The ten largest clones capture 9.8% of the sample. The sample was acquired from a patient treated with IRX-2 immunotherapy. These receptors all come from a human donor with breast cancer.

The chain employs TRBV5-1 and TRBJ2-3; 7 positions agree with TRBD2. This CDR3 is built from 13 residues. Germline loops: CDR1 SGHRS, CDR2 YFSETQ. With 7 bases clipped from V and 3 bases from J, the junction kept 5 bases outside the gene matches. The CDR3 here is CASGSGVTDTQYF. CDR3 coding DNA: TGCGCCAGCGGGAGCGGGGTGACAGATACGCAGTATTTT.

This CDR3 is CASSEASAGQETQYF. CDR3 bases: TGTGCCAGCAGTGAAGCTTCGGCGGGGCAAGAGACCCAGTACTTC. V is TRBV6-1 and J is TRBJ2-5, with a weak D call TRBD2 (6 bases). The CDR3 extends over 15 amino acids. CDR1 is MNHNS, CDR2 SASEGT, per germline. V lost 0 bases and J lost 2, with 10 bases in between.

This chain joins TRBV19 and TRBJ1-1; D is undetermined. Trimming took off 7 bases at V and 0 bases at J, with 12 bases between the two ends. The CDR3 length is 14 residues. Germline assignment: CDR1 LNHDA and CDR2 SQIVND (reference sequence). The CDR3 loop is CASTLTNMNTEAFF. The CDR3 DNA sequence: TGTGCCAGTACTTTGACAAACATGAACACTGAAGCTTTCTTT.

V is TRBV6-1 and J is TRBJ2-3; D remains unclear. Germline V gene sequence: CDR1 MNHNS, CDR2 SASEGT. The V end lost 7 bases, the J end lost 8 bases, and 10 bases lay between the germline ends. The CDR3 extends over 11 amino acids. The CDR3 loop is CASMEQVTQYF. The DNA of the CDR3 is TGTGCCAGCATGGAGCAGGTTACGCAGTATTTT.

The chain uses TRBV18 and TRBJ1-2; maybe TRBD1 (6 bases). The CDR3 has 15 amino acids. The germline V gene has CDR1 KGHSH and CDR2 LQKENI. The V end was cut by 3 bases, the J end by 7 bases, with 18 bases between. The CDR3 DNA reads as TGTGCCAGCTCACCGACTACAGGGAAGGGAAGTGGCTACACCTTC. Its protein product is CASSPTTGKGSGYTF.

V gene TRBV5-1 combines with J gene TRBJ2-3; TRBD2 matches at 7 bases. CDR3 length: 14 residues. Trimming at V came to 0 bases and at J to 7 bases, leaving 5 bases not matched to a gene. Germline V gene lookup returns CDR1 SGHRS and CDR2 YFSETQ. CDR3 DNA: TGCGCCAGCAGCTTGGGTGGACTAGAAAATACGCAGTATTTT. This codes for CASSLGGLENTQYF.

The rearrangement joins TRBV5-4 to TRBJ1-5; a weak D match, TRBD1 (5 bases). The CDR3 extends over 15 amino acids. Trimming removed 0 bases at V and 6 bases at J, with 13 bases between. The germline CDR1 and CDR2 sequences are SGHNT and YYREEE (reference sequence). CDR3 sequence: CASSLDGGGSQPQHF. The CDR3 DNA sequence: TGTGCCAGCAGCTTGGACGGGGGAGGGAGTCAGCCCCAGCATTTT.

This clone was seen a single time. The chain links TRBV28 to TRBJ1-3; 8 nucleotides match TRBD1. Germline-derived CDR1 and CDR2 are MDHEN and SYDVKM. The CDR3 runs to 15 residues. The V gene end was trimmed by 7 bases and the J gene end by 4 bases; junction bases not matched to a gene: 9. In nucleotides, the CDR3 is TGTGCCAGCACCCCGGACAGGGCCCTAGGAAACACCATATATTTT. Its translation: CASTPDRALGNTIYF.

The rearrangement joins TRBV7-9 to TRBJ2-3; 9 bases fit TRBD1. CDR3 length: 16 residues. V was pared by 0 bases and J by 3 bases, with 4 bases of the junction left unmatched. CDR1 is SEHNR, CDR2 FQNEAQ, per germline (reference sequence). The CDR3: CASSLAQGARTDTQYF. The CDR3 bases are TGTGCCAGCAGCTTAGCACAGGGGGCGCGTACAGATACGCAGTATTTT. The full variable domain, rest sourced from reference TRBV7-9 and TRBJ2-3, is DTGVSQNPRHKITKRGQNVTFRCDPISEHNRLYWYRQTLGQGPEFLTYFQNEAQLEKSRLLSDRFSAERPKGSFSTLEIQRTEQGDSAMYLCASSLAQGARTDTQYFGPGTRLTVL.

This chain uses TRBV7-2 with TRBJ2-2; 11 bases match TRBD2. The J segment lost 1 base and the V segment lost 1 base, leaving 5 bases of the junction unmatched. The germline V gene has CDR1 SGHTA and CDR2 FQGNSA. CDR3 size: 18 residues. CDR3 DNA sequence: TGTGCCAGCAGCTTAGAACTAGCGGGGGTCCTGAACACCGGGGAGCTGTTTTTT. This codes for CASSLELAGVLNTGELFF.

The CDR3 protein is CASSERLAATEETQYF. The CDR3 DNA reads as TGTGCCAGCAGCGAACGACTAGCGGCCACCGAAGAGACCCAGTACTTC. The rearrangement joins TRBV7-9 to TRBJ2-5, with TRBD2 matching 9 bases. Germline V gene data show CDR1 as SEHNR and CDR2 as FQNEAQ (reference sequence). Germline trimming cut 5 bases from V and 3 bases from J; bases unmatched to any gene: 10. This CDR3 region has 16 residues.

This clone occurred once. The chain couples TRBV5-8 to TRBJ2-2, with a weak D call TRBD2 (6 bases). Germline loops: CDR1 SGHTS, CDR2 YDEGEE. The CDR3 consists of 16 residues. Between the trimmed V and J ends, which lost 3 bases and 4 bases, there was a span of 16 bases. The CDR3 region is CASSSAGLAVTGELFF. CDR3 DNA sequence: TGTGCCAGCAGCTCGGCGGGGCTAGCCGTCACCGGGGAGCTGTTTTTT.

The chain employs TRBV14 and TRBJ2-7, with TRBD2 matching over 8 bases. There are 15 residues in the CDR3. The germline V gene encodes CDR1 SGHDN and CDR2 FVKESK. Unmatched junction bases numbered 11, after V lost 4 bases and J lost 6 bases. The CDR3 spells CASSPFDGGAGEQYF. DNA for the CDR3: TGTGCCAGCAGCCCCTTCGACGGGGGGGCCGGCGAGCAGTACTTC.

The table lists this clone with a count of one. The V and J genes are TRBV11-1 and TRBJ2-7, with 10 nucleotides matching TRBD1. Trimming removed 5 bases from V and 7 bases from J; junction bases left unmatched: 11. Germline lookup yields CDR1 SGHAT and CDR2 FQDESV (reference sequence). This CDR3 contains 15 residues. CDR3 DNA: TGTGCCAGCAGCGCATACGGGACAGGGGCCCGAGAGCAGTACTTC. Amino acids: CASSAYGTGAREQYF.

This clone appeared a single time. The rearrangement joins TRBV28 to TRBJ2-1, with D possibly TRBD1 on 5 matching bases. This CDR3 comprises 13 residues. Germline CDR1 and CDR2: MDHEN and SYDVKM. The V end lost 6 bases, the J end lost 2 bases, and 8 bases lay between the germline ends. CDR3 nucleotides: TGTGCCAGCAGCAGGGAAACCTACAATGAGCAGTTCTTC. It translates to CASSRETYNEQFF.

V gene TRBV5-1 combines with J gene TRBJ2-7, with D perhaps matching TRBD1 (5 bases). Germline lookup yields CDR1 SGHRS and CDR2 YFSETQ. The CDR3 runs to 13 residues. Trimming shortened V by 4 bases and J by 2 bases, and 10 bases separated the two germline ends. CDR3 nucleotide sequence: TGCGCCAGCAGCCGGACATACACCTACGAGCAGTACTTC. It translates to CASSRTYTYEQYF.

The chain couples TRBV4-3 to TRBJ2-3, with D possibly matching TRBD1 (5 bases). There are 17 residues in the CDR3. V was pared by 0 bases and J by 5 bases, with 18 bases between. Germline lookup yields CDR1 LGHNA and CDR2 YSLEER. In DNA form, the CDR3 reads TGCGCCAGCAGCCAAGAAAGAGGACACAACCAGGGAGATACGCAGTATTTT. Translation: CASSQERGHNQGDTQYF.

The V gene is TRBV6-1, the J gene TRBJ2-4; TRBD2 matches 10 bases. Trimming cost V 2 bases and J 5 bases; bases outside gene matches: 6. Per germline, CDR1 MNHNS and CDR2 SASEGT. The CDR3 has 16 residues. Here the CDR3 DNA reads TGTGCCAGCAGTGAATATCCTAGCGGGGGACAAAACATTCAGTACTTC. Encoded protein: CASSEYPSGGQNIQYF.

J is TRBJ2-1 and V is TRBV9; TRBD2 matches at 8 bases. Losses at the gene ends were 2 bases for V and 5 bases for J; bases not matched to a gene: 0. The CDR3 consists of 13 residues. Germline V CDR1 and CDR2: SGDLS, YYNGEE. DNA of the CDR3: TGTGCCAGCAGCGTTAGCGGGGACAATGAGCAGTTCTTC. Protein: CASSVSGDNEQFF.

The rearrangement uses TRBV7-2 and TRBJ1-2; 9 bases agree with TRBD1. V shed 4 bases and J 4 bases; nucleotides not matched to a gene: 7. CDR1 is SGHTA and CDR2 is FQGNSA in the germline V gene. The CDR3 runs to 15 residues. CDR3 nucleotides: TGTGCCAGCAGCTCCGGACAGGGGCCCGGCTATGGCTACACCTTC. Its protein is CASSSGQGPGYGYTF.

The chain couples TRBV6-1 to TRBJ1-2; D possibly corresponds to TRBD1 (5 bases). The germline V and J ends were trimmed by 0 bases and 8 bases, with 16 bases remaining between them. In germline, CDR1 is MNHNS, CDR2 SASEGT. CDR3 size: 15 residues. The CDR3 reads CASSEASGGLRGYTF. Written as DNA, the CDR3 is TGTGCCAGCAGTGAAGCGAGTGGGGGATTGAGGGGCTACACCTTC.

This clone showed up just a few times. This chain uses TRBV7-2 with TRBJ2-5; D remains ambiguous. The CDR3 sequence is 14 residues long. Germline CDR1 SGHTA, CDR2 FQGNSA. V shed 5 bases and J shed 0 bases, with 10 bases lying between them. CDR3: CASSDNLYQETQYF. The CDR3 nucleotides read TGTGCCAGCAGCGATAATCTGTACCAAGAGACCCAGTACTTC.

The chain carries TRBV5-1 and TRBJ1-6; 11 nucleotides agree with TRBD1. Trimming at V came to 4 bases and at J to 9 bases, leaving 3 bases not matched to a gene. This CDR3 has 14 residues. Germline lookup yields CDR1 SGHRS and CDR2 YFSETQ. The CDR3 is CASSGQGAGSPLHF. CDR3 bases: TGCGCCAGCAGCGGACAGGGGGCTGGTTCACCCCTCCACTTT.

The chain is built from TRBV27 and TRBJ1-2, with TRBD1 matching 8 bases. The CDR3 sequence is 14 residues long. J lost 7 bases, V lost 2 bases, and 6 bases had no gene match. Germline assignment: CDR1 MNHEY and CDR2 SMNVEV (reference sequence). CDR3 residues: CASSLLDRGSGYTF. The DNA of the CDR3 is TGTGCCAGCAGTTTACTAGACAGGGGTAGTGGCTACACCTTC.

The rearrangement joins TRBV11-2 to TRBJ2-1, with TRBD1 identical over 7 bases. The CDR3 is 15 residues long. In germline, CDR1 is SGHAT, CDR2 FQNNGV. V dropped 5 bases and J dropped 0; count of bases not matched to a gene: 4. The CDR3: CASSPGTDSYNEQFF. CDR3 coding DNA: TGTGCCAGCAGCCCCGGGACAGACTCCTACAATGAGCAGTTCTTC.

This chain joins TRBV11-2 and TRBJ2-7; the D is unclear. Germline V gene sequence: CDR1 SGHAT, CDR2 FQNNGV. CDR3 length: 13 amino acids. V was shortened by 2 bases and J by 4 bases, with 9 bases between the two germline ends. CDR3 sequence reads: CASSLQTSYEQYF. The CDR3 DNA reads TGTGCCAGCAGCTTACAGACATCTTACGAGCAGTACTTC.

This clone appeared a few times. The rearrangement uses TRBV7-9 and TRBJ2-1, with 12 nucleotides matching TRBD2. The CDR3 length is 15 residues. V shed 1 base, J shed 9 bases, and the junction held 4 bases outside the gene matches. Looked up from germline, CDR1 is SEHNR and CDR2 is FQNEAQ (reference sequence). The CDR3 coding sequence is TGTGCCAGCAGCTTAGGACTAGCGGGAGAGGTTGAGCAGTTCTTC. Translation: CASSLGLAGEVEQFF. The whole variable domain, filled in from reference TRBV7-9 and TRBJ2-1, reads DTGVSQNPRHKITKRGQNVTFRCDPISEHNRLYWYRQTLGQGPEFLTYFQNEAQLEKSRLLSDRFSAERPKGSFSTLEIQRTEQGDSAMYLCASSLGLAGEVEQFFGPGTRLTVL.

This chain uses TRBV5-8 with TRBJ2-5; 7 nucleotides agree with TRBD2. V dropped 2 bases and J dropped 5; count of bases not matched to a gene: 9. Per germline, CDR1 SGHTS and CDR2 YDEGEE. CDR3 length equals 15 residues. The CDR3: CASSFREVIRETQYF. CDR3 nucleotides: TGTGCCAGCAGCTTCCGGGAGGTCATTAGGGAGACCCAGTACTTC.